This T cell receptor gamma chain was sequenced during a study of γδ T cells in repeated Plasmodium falciparum infection. As for the study in general: Over around 580 days, donors received four mosquito-bite P. falciparum NF54 infections.

Sequencing covered both gamma and delta TCR chains per sample. TCRdb re-called the multiplex PCR reads through CATT. The sample lists about 30,000 gamma-chain clones, over 1.1% occurring once. To note about this clone: Its specificity is unknown. TCRdb's protein, taken from a much larger clone, differs from this DNA's translation at residue 4, likely owing to a read error; the protein displayed comes from the DNA.

Vgamma9/Vdelta2+ and Vdelta2-negative gammadelta T cells were flow-sorted from PBMC for bulk sequencing. General study findings and limits: In Vdelta2-negative, largely Vdelta1+, gammadelta repertoires, repeated controlled infections appeared to drive clonal selection waves.

Germline V gene sequence: CDR1 VTNTFY, CDR2 YDVSTARD (reference sequence). The CDR3 extends over 14 amino acids. The J gene is TRGJP1, the V gene TRGV3. Sequencing used gamma-delta T cells from blood. This TCR derives from a pool of human donors (malaria-infected and uninfected, not separated). The CDR3 spells CATRDWRGGWFKIF. CDR3 coding DNA: TGTGCCACCCGGGACTGGCGGGGTGGTTGGTTCAAGATATTT.